This TCR beta chain was captured in a study of T cell clonotyping in hematopoietic cell transplantation. General study findings and limits: Few recipient clonotypes overlapped donors; over 95% were de novo at given depth. Graft donor and pretransplant recipient Inverse Simpson Index values predicted broader posttransplant TCR diversity.

This clone was recorded once. As yet, its antigen is unknown. The germline CDR1 and CDR2 sequences are WNHNN and SYGVQD (reference sequence). The CDR3 runs to 12 residues. The germline V and J ends were trimmed by 2 bases and 4 bases, with 5 bases remaining between them. Sequenced by immunoSEQ multiplex PCR; TCRdb stores in-frame clones only, minus some. The sample includes just over 1,500 clones, approximately 80% of them seen just once. The chain is built from TRBV10-1 and TRBJ2-5; perhaps TRBD1 as D (5 bases). The receptor comes from a young adult male patient who had an allogeneic stem cell transplant, so T cells may come from the graft donor. Some clones in this sample may be carry-over from other donors' samples. Sequencing used PBMCs, obtained 30 days after allogeneic stem cell transplant. The CDR3 DNA is TGCGCCAGCAGTGAGGGGGCAGAGACCCAGTACTTC. Translation: CASSEGAETQYF.